This TCR beta chain was sequenced for a study of cytomegalovirus exposure and HLA in healthy donors. Researchers ran the PCR with 60 Vbeta and 13 Jbeta primers. Sequencing used immunoSEQ multiplex PCR; TCRdb keeps in-frame clones, though not all of them. This table has more than 85,000 clones, 83% appearing once. From germline, CDR1 is LNHNV and CDR2 YYDKDF (reference sequence). V lost 5 bases, J lost 5 bases, and 4 bases stayed unmatched. The CDR3 is made up of 13 amino acids. Sequences were obtained from PBMCs. The source of this sequence is a man aged 18-30 years in good health and CMV-seronegative. This sequence joins TRBV15 and TRBJ2-3; 7 bases align to TRBD2. The CDR3 here is CATSLIAGDTQYF. As DNA, the CDR3 is TGTGCCACCAGCTTAATAGCGGGAGATACGCAGTATTTT.